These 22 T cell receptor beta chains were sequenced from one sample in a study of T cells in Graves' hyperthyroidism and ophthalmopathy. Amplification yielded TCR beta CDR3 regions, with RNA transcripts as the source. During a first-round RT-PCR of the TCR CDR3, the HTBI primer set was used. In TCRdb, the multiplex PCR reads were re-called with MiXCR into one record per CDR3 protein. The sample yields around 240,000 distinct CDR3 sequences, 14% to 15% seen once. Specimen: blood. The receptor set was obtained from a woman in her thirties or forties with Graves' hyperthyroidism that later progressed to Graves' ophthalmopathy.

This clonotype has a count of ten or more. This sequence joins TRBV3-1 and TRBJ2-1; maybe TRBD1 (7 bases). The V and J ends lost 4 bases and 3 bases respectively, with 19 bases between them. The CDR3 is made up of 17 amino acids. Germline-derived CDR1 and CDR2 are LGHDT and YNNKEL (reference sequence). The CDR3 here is CASSRTRGTDIYNEQFF. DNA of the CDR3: TGTGCCAGCAGCCGGACCCGCGGGACAGATATCTACAATGAGCAGTTCTTC.

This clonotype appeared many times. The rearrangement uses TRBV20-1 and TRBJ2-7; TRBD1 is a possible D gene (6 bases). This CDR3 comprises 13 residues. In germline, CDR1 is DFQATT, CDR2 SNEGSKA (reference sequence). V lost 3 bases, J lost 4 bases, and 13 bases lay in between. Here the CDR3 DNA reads TGCAGTGCTAGCGGGACATTAGGGTACGAGCAGTACTTC. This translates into CSASGTLGYEQYF.

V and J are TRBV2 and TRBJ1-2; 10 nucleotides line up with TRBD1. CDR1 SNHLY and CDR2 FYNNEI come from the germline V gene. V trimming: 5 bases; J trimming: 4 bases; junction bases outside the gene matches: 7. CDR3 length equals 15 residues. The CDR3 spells CASSSGTGVGYGYTF. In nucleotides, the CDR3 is TGTGCCAGCAGTTCCGGGACAGGGGTTGGCTATGGCTACACCTTC.

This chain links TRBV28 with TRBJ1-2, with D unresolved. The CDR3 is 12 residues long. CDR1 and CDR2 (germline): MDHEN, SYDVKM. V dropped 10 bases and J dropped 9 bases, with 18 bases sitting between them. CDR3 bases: TGTGCCACCCGCTTCGACGGGGTTCGCTACACCTTC. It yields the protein CATRFDGVRYTF.

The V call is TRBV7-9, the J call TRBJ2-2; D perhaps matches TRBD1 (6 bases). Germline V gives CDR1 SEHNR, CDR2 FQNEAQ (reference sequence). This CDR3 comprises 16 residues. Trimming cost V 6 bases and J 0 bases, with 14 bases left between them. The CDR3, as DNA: TGTGCCAGCAGGCCGACCGGGACAACGAACACCGGGGAGCTGTTTTTT. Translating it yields CASRPTGTTNTGELFF. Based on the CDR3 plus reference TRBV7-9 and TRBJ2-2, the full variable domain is DTGVSQNPRHKITKRGQNVTFRCDPISEHNRLYWYRQTLGQGPEFLTYFQNEAQLEKSRLLSDRFSAERPKGSFSTLEIQRTEQGDSAMYLCASRPTGTTNTGELFFGEGSRLTVL.

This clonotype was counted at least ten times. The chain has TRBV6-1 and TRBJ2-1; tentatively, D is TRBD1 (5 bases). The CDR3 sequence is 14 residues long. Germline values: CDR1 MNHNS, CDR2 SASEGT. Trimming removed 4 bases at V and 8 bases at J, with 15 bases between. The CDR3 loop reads CASSGGYAWDEQFF. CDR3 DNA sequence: TGTGCCAGCAGTGGGGGCTATGCCTGGGATGAGCAGTTCTTC.

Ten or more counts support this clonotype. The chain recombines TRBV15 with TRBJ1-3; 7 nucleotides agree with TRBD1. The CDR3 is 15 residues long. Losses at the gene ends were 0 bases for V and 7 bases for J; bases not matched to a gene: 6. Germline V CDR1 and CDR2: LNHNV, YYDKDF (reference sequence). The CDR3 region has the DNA TGTGCCACCAGCAGAGATAAGGGGGCGCGGAACACCATATATTTT. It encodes CATSRDKGARNTIYF.

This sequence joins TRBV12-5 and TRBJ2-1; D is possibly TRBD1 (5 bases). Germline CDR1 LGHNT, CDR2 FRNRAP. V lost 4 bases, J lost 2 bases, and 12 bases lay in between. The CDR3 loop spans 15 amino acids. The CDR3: CASGSDLGAYNEQFF. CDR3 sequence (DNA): TGTGCTAGTGGTTCCGACCTAGGGGCCTACAATGAGCAGTTCTTC. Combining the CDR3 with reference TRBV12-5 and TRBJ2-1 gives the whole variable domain DARVTQTPRHKVTEMGQEVTMRCQPILGHNTVFWYRQTMMQGLELLAYFRNRAPLDDSGMPKDRFSAEMPDATLATLKIQPSEPRDSAVYFCASGSDLGAYNEQFFGPGTRLTVL.

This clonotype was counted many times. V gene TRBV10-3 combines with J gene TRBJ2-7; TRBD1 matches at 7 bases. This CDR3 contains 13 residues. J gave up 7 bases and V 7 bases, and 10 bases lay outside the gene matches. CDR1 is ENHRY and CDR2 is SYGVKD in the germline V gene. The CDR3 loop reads CAITGTERGEQYF. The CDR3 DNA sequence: TGTGCCATCACCGGGACAGAAAGAGGTGAGCAGTACTTC.

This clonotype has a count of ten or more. The DNA for the CDR3 is TGTGCCAGCAGCCGACTAAACACCGGGGAGCTGTTTTTT. This gives the protein CASSRLNTGELFF. The rearrangement uses TRBV11-2 and TRBJ2-2; D is possibly TRBD2 (5 bases). CDR1 and CDR2 (germline): SGHAT, FQNNGV. The CDR3 spans 13 residues. Trimming stripped 5 bases from V and 2 bases from J, with 6 bases between.

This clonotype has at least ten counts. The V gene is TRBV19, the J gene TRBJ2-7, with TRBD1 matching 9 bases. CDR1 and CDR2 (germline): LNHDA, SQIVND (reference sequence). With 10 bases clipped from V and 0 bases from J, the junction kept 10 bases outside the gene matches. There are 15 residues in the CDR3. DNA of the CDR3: TGTGCCACCAAGCCGGGGACAGGGATCTCCTACGAGCAGTACTTC. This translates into CATKPGTGISYEQYF.

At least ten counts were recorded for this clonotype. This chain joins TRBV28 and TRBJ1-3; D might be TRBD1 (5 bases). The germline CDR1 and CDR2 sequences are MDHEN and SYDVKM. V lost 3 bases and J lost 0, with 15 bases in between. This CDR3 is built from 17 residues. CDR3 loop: CASSLGPPVGSGNTIYF. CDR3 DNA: TGTGCCAGCAGTTTGGGGCCGCCGGTAGGCTCTGGAAACACCATATATTTT.

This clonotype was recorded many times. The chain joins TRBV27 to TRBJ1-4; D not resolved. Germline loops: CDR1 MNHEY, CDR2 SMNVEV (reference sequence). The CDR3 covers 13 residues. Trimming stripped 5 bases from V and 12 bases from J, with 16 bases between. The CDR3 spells CASSPIRWAELFF. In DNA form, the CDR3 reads TGTGCCAGCAGTCCCATCCGTTGGGCCGAACTGTTTTTT.

The CDR3 protein is CASKGGGAGGEQYF. The CDR3 nucleotides read TGCGCCAGCAAGGGAGGGGGCGCGGGGGGTGAGCAGTACTTC. The gene calls are TRBV5-1 and TRBJ2-7, with D possibly matching TRBD2 (8 bases). Germline values: CDR1 SGHRS, CDR2 YFSETQ. V gave up 6 bases and J gave up 7 bases, with 20 bases separating them. The CDR3 has 14 amino acids.

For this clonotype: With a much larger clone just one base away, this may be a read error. CDR3 DNA sequence: TGTGCCAGCAGGGCAGGGGAAGAGACCCAGTACTTC. It translates to CASRAGEETQYF. The chain uses TRBV2 and TRBJ2-5; TRBD1 is a possible D gene (6 bases). Germline lookup yields CDR1 SNHLY and CDR2 FYNNEI. The CDR3 is 12 residues long. The V end lost 6 bases, the J end lost 3 bases, and 8 bases lay between the germline ends. The variable domain in full, completed from reference TRBV2 and TRBJ2-5, reads EPEVTQTPSHQVTQMGQEVILRCVPISNHLYFYWYRQILGQKVEFLVSFYNNEISEKSEIFDDQFSVERPDGSNFTLKIRSTKLEDSAMYFCASRAGEETQYFGPGTRLLVL.

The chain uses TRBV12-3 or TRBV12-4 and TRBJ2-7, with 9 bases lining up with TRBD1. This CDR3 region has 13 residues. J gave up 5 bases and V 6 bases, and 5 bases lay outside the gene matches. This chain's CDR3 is CASSDRGLDEQYF. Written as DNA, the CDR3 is TGTGCCAGCAGCGACAGGGGGTTGGACGAGCAGTACTTC.

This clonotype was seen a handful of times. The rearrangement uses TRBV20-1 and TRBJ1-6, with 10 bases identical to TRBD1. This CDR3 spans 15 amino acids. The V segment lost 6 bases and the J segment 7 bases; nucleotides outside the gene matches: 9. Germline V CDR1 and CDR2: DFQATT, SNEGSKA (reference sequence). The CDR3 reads CSAQDRGHRNSPLHF. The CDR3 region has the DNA TGCAGTGCACAAGACAGGGGGCATCGGAATTCACCCCTCCACTTT.

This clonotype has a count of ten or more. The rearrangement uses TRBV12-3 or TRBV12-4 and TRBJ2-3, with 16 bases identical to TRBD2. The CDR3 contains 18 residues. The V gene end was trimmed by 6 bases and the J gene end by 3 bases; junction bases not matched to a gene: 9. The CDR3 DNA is TGTGCCAGCAGAGGGACTAGCGGGAGGGATTTTTTTACAGATACGCAGTATTTT. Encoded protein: CASRGTSGRDFFTDTQYF.

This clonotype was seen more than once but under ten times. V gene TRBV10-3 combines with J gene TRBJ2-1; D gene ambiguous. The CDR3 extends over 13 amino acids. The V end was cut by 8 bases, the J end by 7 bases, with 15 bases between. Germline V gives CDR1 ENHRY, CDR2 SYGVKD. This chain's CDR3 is CAILLENRNEQFF. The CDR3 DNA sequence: TGTGCCATCCTGCTAGAAAATAGGAATGAGCAGTTCTTC.

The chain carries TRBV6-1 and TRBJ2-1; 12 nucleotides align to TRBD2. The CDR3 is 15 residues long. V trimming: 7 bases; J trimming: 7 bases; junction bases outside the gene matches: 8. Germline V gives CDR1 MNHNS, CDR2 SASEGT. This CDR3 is CASNRLAGVANEQFF. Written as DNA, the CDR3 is TGTGCCAGCAACCGACTAGCGGGAGTTGCAAATGAGCAGTTCTTC.

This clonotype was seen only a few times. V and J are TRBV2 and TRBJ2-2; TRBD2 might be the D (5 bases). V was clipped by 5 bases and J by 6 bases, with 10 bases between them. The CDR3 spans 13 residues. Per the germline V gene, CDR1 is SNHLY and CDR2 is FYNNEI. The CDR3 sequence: CASSPGSAGELFF. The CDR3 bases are TGTGCCAGCAGTCCCGGTAGCGCCGGGGAGCTGTTTTTT.

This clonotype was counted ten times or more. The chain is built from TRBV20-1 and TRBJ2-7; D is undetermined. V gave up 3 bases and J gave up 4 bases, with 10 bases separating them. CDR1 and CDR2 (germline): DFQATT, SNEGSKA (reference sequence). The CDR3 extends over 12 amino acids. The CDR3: CSASGDGYEQYF. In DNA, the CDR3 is TGCAGTGCTAGCGGAGATGGATACGAGCAGTACTTC.